This TCR beta chain came from a study of T cells expressing NK-cell markers. Study-level background: The TCR beta repertoires were obtained from sorted CD3+CD56+NKG2C+, CD3+CD56+NKG2C- and CD3+CD56-NKG2C+ T cells. In the group of eight sequenced donors, seven were HCMV-seropositive and one was seronegative. Study observations and caveats: It remained uncertain whether the expanded NKG2C+ T cell clones were specific for HCMV antigens.

Notes on this clonotype: Its matching antigen is unknown.

The CDR3 spans 15 residues. Germline V gene lookup returns CDR1 MNHEY and CDR2 SVGAGI. TCRdb reprocessed the 5' RACE reads and stores each CDR3 protein as one record, lacking DNA. The sample has about 390,000 distinct CDR3 sequences, and its top ten clones hold about 11%. This receptor was obtained from a woman between 45 and 65 years old in good health. Sequencing used blood T cells: a sorted CD56 or NKG2C T cell subset, CD4+ or CD8+ T cells, or bulk PBMC T cells (not recorded which). V and J are TRBV6-5 and TRBJ2-3; the TCRdb D gene call, TRBD2, has no DNA to confirm it. This CDR3 reads CASSTGLGSTDTQYF.